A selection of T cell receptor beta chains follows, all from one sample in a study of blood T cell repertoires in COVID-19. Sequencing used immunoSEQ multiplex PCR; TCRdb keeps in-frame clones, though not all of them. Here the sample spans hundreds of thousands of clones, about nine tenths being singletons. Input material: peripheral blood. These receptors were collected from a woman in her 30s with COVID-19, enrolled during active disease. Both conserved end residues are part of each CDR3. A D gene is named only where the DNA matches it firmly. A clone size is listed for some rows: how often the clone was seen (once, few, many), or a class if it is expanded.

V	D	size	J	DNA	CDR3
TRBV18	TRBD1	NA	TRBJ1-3	TGTGCCAGCTCACCACGGACAGGGTCTGGAAACACCATATATTTT	CASSPRTGSGNTIYF
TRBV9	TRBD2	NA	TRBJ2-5	TGTGCCAGCAGCCCGACTAGCGGGAGCGGAGAGACCCAGTACTTC	CASSPTSGSGETQYF
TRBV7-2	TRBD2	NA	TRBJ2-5	TGTGATGGGCGGGAGGAAGTAGAGACCCAGTACTTC	CDGREEVETQYF
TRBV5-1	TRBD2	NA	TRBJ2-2	TGCGCCAGCAGCTGGGGACTAGCGGGCGGGACCGGGGAGCTGTTTTTT	CASSWGLAGGTGELFF
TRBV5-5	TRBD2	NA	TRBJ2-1	TGTGCCAGCAGCTTGGCGGTAGCGGGACTCTACAATGAGCAGTTCTTC	CASSLAVAGLYNEQFF
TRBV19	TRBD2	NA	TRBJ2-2	TGTGCCAGTAGTAAACTAGCGGGAGGGTACACCGGGGAGCTGTTTTTT	CASSKLAGGYTGELFF
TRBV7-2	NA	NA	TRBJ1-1	TGTGCCAGCAGCTTCTCCGGGGCTGAAGCTTTCTTT	CASSFSGAEAFF
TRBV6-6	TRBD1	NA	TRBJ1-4	TGTGCCAGCAGTAAGGGACAGGGGGCGACTAATGAAAAACTGTTTTTT	CASSKGQGATNEKLFF
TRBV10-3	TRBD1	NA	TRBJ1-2	TGTGCCATCAGGACAGGGGGGAACTATGGCTACACCTTC	CAIRTGGNYGYTF
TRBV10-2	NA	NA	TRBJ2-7	TGCGCCAGCAGGGTATCACTGAACTACGAGCAGTACTTC	CASRVSLNYEQYF
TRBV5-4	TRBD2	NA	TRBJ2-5	TGTGCCAGCAGCGAGGGACTAGCGGGACGCCAAGAGACCCAGTACTTC	CASSEGLAGRQETQYF
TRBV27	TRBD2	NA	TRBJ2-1	TGTGCCAGCAGTTTGAGCGGGAGGGGAGGTGAGCAGTTCTTC	CASSLSGRGGEQFF
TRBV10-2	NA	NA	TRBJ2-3	TGCGCCACCCTGCTCCGTGGTACGGGAGATACGCAGTATTTT	CATLLRGTGDTQYF
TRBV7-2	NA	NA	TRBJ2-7	TGTGCCAGCAGCTTAGTGGGCGCTGCCTACGAGCAGTACTTC	CASSLVGAAYEQYF
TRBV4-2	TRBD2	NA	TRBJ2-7	TGTGCCAGCAGCCCCTCTGGGCTAGCGGGACTCGAGCAGTACTTC	CASSPSGLAGLEQYF
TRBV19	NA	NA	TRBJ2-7	TGTGCCAGTAGTGGCACACGGGGACTCCCCTACGAGCAGTACTTC	CASSGTRGLPYEQYF
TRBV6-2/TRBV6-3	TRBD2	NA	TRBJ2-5	TGTGCCAGCAGTGTGGGACTAGCGGGGGGGACCCAGTACTTC	CASSVGLAGGTQYF
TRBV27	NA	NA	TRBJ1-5	TGTGCCAGCAGTTACAAGAATCAGCCCCAGCATTTT	CASSYKNQPQHF
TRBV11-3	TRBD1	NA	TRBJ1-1	TGTGCCAGCAGCCCTCAGGGGGCTAGCGCTGAAGCTTTCTTT	CASSPQGASAEAFF
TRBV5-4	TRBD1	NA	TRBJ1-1	TGTGCCAGCAGCTCGGTGGACAGGGCGCCAGCTTTCTTT	CASSSVDRAPAFF
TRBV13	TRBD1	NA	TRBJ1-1	TGTGCCAGCAGCCCCCCGGGACAGGGGGCGGACACTGAAGCTTTCTTT	CASSPPGQGADTEAFF
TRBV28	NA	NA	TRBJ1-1	TGTGCCAGCAGAGGTGGGACACTTTACACTGAAGCTTTCTTT	CASRGGTLYTEAFF
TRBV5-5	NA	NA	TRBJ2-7	TGTGCCAGCAGCTTGTGGACTATATACGAGCAGTACTTC	CASSLWTIYEQYF
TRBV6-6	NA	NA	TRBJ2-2	TGTGCCAGCAGCTCCCCTGATTTAGATGTCACCGGGGAGCTGTTTTTT	CASSSPDLDVTGELFF
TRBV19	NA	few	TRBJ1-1	TGTGCCAGTAGGTTCCAGGGGTTGGCTTTCTTT	CASRFQGLAFF
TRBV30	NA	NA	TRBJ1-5	TGTGCCTGGAGAAAGACCGCCGGGGGATACAATCAGCCCCAGCATTTT	CAWRKTAGGYNQPQHF
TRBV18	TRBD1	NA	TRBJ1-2	TGTGCCAGCTCACAGGGACAGGAGGAAGGCTACACCTTC	CASSQGQEEGYTF
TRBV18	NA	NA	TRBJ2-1	TGTGCCAGCTCACCAGCCGACGGAGCCAATGAGCAGTTCTTC	CASSPADGANEQFF
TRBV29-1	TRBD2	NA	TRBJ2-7	TGCAGCGTTGACTCGCCCGGGGGAGCGGGAGGGACGGAGCAGTACTTC	CSVDSPGGAGGTEQYF
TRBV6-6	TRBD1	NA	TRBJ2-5	TGTGCCAGCAGTGACAGGGTCGGGGAGACCCAGTACTTC	CASSDRVGETQYF
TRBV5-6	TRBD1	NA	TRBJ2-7	TGTGCCAGCAGCTTGGATGGACAGGGGGCGTACGAGCAGTACTTC	CASSLDGQGAYEQYF
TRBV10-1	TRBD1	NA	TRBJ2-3	TGCGCCAGCACAAACAGGGGCCTCGGCGCAGATACGCAGTATTTT	CASTNRGLGADTQYF
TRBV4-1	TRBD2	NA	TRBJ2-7	TGCGCCAGCAGCCAGACTAGCGTCGGCTACGAGCAGTACTTC	CASSQTSVGYEQYF
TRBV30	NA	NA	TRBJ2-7	TGTGCCTGGACCCGGGACAACTCCTACGAGCAGTACTTC	CAWTRDNSYEQYF
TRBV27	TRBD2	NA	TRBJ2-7	TGTGCCAGCAGTTTGGGACTAGGCTACGAGCAGTACTTC	CASSLGLGYEQYF
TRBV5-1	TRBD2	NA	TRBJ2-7	TGCGCCAGCAGCTTGGGCGGGGGCGAGCAGTACTTC	CASSLGGGEQYF
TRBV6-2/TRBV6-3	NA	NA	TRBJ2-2	TGTGCCAGCAGTCAGGACAGCCTATACACCGGGGAGCTGTTTTTT	CASSQDSLYTGELFF
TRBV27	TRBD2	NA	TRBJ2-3	TGTGCCAGCAGTTTACGGGCTAGCGGAAGCACAGATACGCAGTATTTT	CASSLRASGSTDTQYF
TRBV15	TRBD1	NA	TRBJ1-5	TGTGCCACCAGCAGAGAGTCGGACAGGGGCGGACAGCCCCAGCATTTT	CATSRESDRGGQPQHF
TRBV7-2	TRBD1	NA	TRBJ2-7	TGTGCCAGCAGTAGACAGGGGGACTCCTACGAGCAGTACTTC	CASSRQGDSYEQYF
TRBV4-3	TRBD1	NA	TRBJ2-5	TGCGCCAGCAGCCAAGACCGAGGGACAGGGAAGGAGACCCAGTACTTC	CASSQDRGTGKETQYF
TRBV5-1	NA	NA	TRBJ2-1	TGCGCCAGCAGCTTGAATTTAAATGAGCAGTTCTTC	CASSLNLNEQFF
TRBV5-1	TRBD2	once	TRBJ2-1	TGCGCCAGCAGCTTAAGCGGGAGGTTTGAGCAGTTCTTC	CASSLSGRFEQFF
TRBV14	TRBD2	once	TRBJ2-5	TGTGCCAGCAGCCAGGGGGCTAGCGGGAGTAGGACCCAGTACTTC	CASSQGASGSRTQYF
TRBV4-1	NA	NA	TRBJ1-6	TGCGCCAGCAGCCACCGGGGAGGGGCCCTCCACTTT	CASSHRGGALHF
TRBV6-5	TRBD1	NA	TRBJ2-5	TGTGCCAGCAGTTACTCGGGACAGGGGGATTCCGAGACCCAGTACTTC	CASSYSGQGDSETQYF
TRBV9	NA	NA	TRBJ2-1	TGTGCCAGCAGCGTGGACTGGCGGGAATTATCCTACAATGAGCAGTTCTTC	CASSVDWRELSYNEQFF
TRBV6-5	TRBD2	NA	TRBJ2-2	TGTGCCAGCCGCCGTGGGGGGGCCGGGGAGCTGTTTTTT	CASRRGGAGELFF
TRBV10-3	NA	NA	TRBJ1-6	TGTGCCACCACCCCGAGGGGGGGCAATTCACCCCTCCACTTT	CATTPRGGNSPLHF
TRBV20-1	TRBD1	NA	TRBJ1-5	TGCAGTGCTACTGACAGGGTTAGCAATCAGCCCCAGCATTTT	CSATDRVSNQPQHF
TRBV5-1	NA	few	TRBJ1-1	TGCGCCAGCAAGACAGAGAACACTGAAGCTTTCTTT	CASKTENTEAFF
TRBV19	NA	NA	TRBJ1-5	TGTGCCAGTAGTAAGCTGGAAGGGAGTCAGCCCCAGCATTTT	CASSKLEGSQPQHF
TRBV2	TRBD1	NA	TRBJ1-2	TGTGCCAGCAGTGAACGGACAGGAGATGGCTACACCTTC	CASSERTGDGYTF
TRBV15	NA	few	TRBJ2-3	TGTGCCACCAGCAGAGTAGCGGAAGTCACAGATACGCAGTATTTT	CATSRVAEVTDTQYF
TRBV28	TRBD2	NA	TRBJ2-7	TGTGCCAGCAGTTTAGCAGGGACTAGCTACGAGCAGTACTTC	CASSLAGTSYEQYF